Listed below are T cell receptor beta chains from one sample, sequenced in a study of T cell repertoires in cytomegalovirus infection. Using its own MiXCR run on the reads, TCRdb lists one record per CDR3 protein. The table lists some 120,000 distinct CDR3 sequences, about 9.4% of them singletons, with roughly 31% in the top ten. Which antigens these TCRs recognize remains unknown. Specimen: PBMCs, sequenced either directly or after in vitro stimulation (not recorded which). The receptors come from a human donor in good health (CMV status not recorded). Some clones in this sample may be carry-over from other donors' samples. The CDR3 runs from the conserved cysteine through the conserved F or W. D genes are given only for firm matches. The size of a clone is reported for some rows only, either as once, few or many, or as a class for expanded clones.

len	j_gene	d_gene	v_gene	abundance	CDR3aa	CDR3nt
17	TRBJ2-7	TRBD1	TRBV6-2/TRBV6-3	few	CASSYNTGTGFPYEQYF	TGTGCCAGCAGTTACAACACCGGGACAGGGTTCCCCTACGAGCAGTACTTC
14	TRBJ2-3	-	TRBV29-1	many	CSVASRILGDTQYF	TGCAGCGTTGCCAGCCGGATCTTAGGGGATACGCAGTATTTT
17	TRBJ2-4	-	TRBV4-2	many	CASSQDGRVQTKNIQYF	TGTGCCAGCAGCCAAGACGGTAGGGTTCAAACCAAAAACATTCAGTACTTC
14	TRBJ2-1	TRBD2	TRBV7-8	few	CASNPGLANNEQFF	TGTGCCAGCAACCCGGGACTAGCAAACAATGAGCAGTTCTTC
14	TRBJ2-2	-	TRBV10-3	many	CAISDARGGGELFF	TGTGCCATCAGTGATGCCAGGGGCGGCGGGGAGCTGTTTTTT
15	TRBJ1-3	-	TRBV19	few	CASSIPHTSGNTIYF	TGTGCCAGTAGTATCCCTCACACCTCTGGAAACACCATATATTTT
15	TRBJ2-1	TRBD2	TRBV7-2	many	CASSLTSGNYNEQFF	TGTGCCAGCAGCTTGACTAGCGGGAACTACAATGAGCAGTTCTTC
15	TRBJ2-5	TRBD2	TRBV7-6	-	CASSPRTSGQETQYF	TGTGCCAGCAGCCCAAGGACTAGCGGACAAGAGACCCAGTACTTC
15	TRBJ2-1	-	TRBV28	many	CASLGVREFYNEQFF	TGTGCCAGCCTAGGGGTCCGGGAATTCTACAATGAGCAGTTCTTC
15	TRBJ2-2	-	TRBV5-4	many	CASSLNRELTGELFF	TGTGCCAGCAGCTTAAACAGGGAACTCACCGGGGAGCTGTTTTTT
16	TRBJ1-6	TRBD1	TRBV7-2	many	CASSLTTGGRNSPLHF	TGTGCCAGCAGCTTAACGACAGGGGGCAGGAATTCACCCCTCCACTTT
14	TRBJ2-3	TRBD2	TRBV6-1	many	CATSGSPLDDTQYF	TGTGCCACCAGCGGGAGCCCGTTGGACGATACGCAGTATTTT
12	TRBJ2-7	-	TRBV28	few	CASSPAGGEQYF	TGTGCCAGCAGTCCTGCGGGTGGCGAGCAGTACTTC
16	TRBJ2-3	-	TRBV6-6	many	CASRPRGAASTDTQYF	TGTGCCAGCAGACCCCGTGGAGCGGCTAGCACAGATACGCAGTATTTT
15	TRBJ2-7	TRBD1	TRBV28	-	CASSLAGTGPYEQYF	TGTGCCAGCAGTTTAGCCGGGACAGGGCCATACGAGCAGTACTTC